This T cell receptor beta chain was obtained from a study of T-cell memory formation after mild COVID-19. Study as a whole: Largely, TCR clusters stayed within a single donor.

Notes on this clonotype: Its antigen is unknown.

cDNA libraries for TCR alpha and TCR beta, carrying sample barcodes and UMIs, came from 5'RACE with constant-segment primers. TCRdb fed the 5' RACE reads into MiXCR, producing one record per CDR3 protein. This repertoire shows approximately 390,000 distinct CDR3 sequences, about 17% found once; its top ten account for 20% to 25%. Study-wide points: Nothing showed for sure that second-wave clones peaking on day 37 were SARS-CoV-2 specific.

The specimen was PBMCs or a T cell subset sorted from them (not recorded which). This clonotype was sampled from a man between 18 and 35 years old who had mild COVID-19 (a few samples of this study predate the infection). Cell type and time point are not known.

The CDR3 region has the DNA TGTGCCAGCAGTGAAAGGCTCTATGGCTACACCTTC. Amino acid sequence: CASSERLYGYTF. The J gene is TRBJ1-2, the V gene TRBV6-2 or TRBV6-3; D call uncertain. This CDR3 comprises 12 residues. Trimming took off 5 bases at V and 4 bases at J, with 8 bases between the two ends. Germline CDR1 reads MNHEY; CDR2 reads SVGEGT.